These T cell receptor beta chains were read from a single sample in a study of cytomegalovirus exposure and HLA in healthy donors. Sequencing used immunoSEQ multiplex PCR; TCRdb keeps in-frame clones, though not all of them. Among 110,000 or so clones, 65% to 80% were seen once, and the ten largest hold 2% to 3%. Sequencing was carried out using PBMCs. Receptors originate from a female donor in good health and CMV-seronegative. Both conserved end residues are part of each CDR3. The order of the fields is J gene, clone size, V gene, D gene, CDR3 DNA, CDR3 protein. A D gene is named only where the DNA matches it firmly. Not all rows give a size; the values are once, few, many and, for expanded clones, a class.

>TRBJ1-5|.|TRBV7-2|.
TGTGCCAGCAGCTTAGACATGGTCCTTAGCAATCAGCCCCAGCATTTT
CASSLDMVLSNQPQHF
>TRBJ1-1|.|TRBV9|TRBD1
TGTGCCAGCAGGGGGACAGGGGGAACGAACACTGAAGCTTTCTTT
CASRGTGGTNTEAFF
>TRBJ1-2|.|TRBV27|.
TGTGCCAGCAGCCTAACAGGGTGGGAGGGCTACACCTTC
CASSLTGWEGYTF
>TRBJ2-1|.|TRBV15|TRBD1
TGTGCCACCAGCACGACCGGGACAGGGAGGGTCAATGAGCAGTTCTTC
CATSTTGTGRVNEQFF
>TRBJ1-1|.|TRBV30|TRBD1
TGTGCCTGGAGTGTATGGGGGACAGGCCTCAACACTGAAGCTTTCTTT
CAWSVWGTGLNTEAFF
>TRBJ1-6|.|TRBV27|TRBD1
TGTGCCAGCAGTTTAATTTCACAGGGGGCTTCACCCCTCCACTTT
CASSLISQGASPLHF
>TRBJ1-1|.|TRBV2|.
TGTGCCAGCTGGGCACAGAACACTGAAGCTTTCTTT
CASWAQNTEAFF
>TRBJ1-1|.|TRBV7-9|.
TGTGCCAGCAGCGGAAATCCAGGGGTTGAAGCTTTCTTT
CASSGNPGVEAFF
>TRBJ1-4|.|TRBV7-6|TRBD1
TGTGCCAGCAGCCCTGACAGGGGGCTTGGTAATGAAAAACTGTTTTTT
CASSPDRGLGNEKLFF
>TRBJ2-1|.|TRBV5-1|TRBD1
TGCGCCAGCAGCTTGCCCGGACAGGGTAACAATGAGCAGTTCTTC
CASSLPGQGNNEQFF
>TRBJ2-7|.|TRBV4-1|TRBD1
TGCGCCAGCAGCACCGACAGGGGGGACTACGAGCAGTACTTC
CASSTDRGDYEQYF
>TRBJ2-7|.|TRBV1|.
TGCACCAGCAGCCAAGATCACAGGGGGCAAGAGCAGTACTTC
CTSSQDHRGQEQYF
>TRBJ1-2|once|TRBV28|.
TGTGCCAGCAGTATAGAAGATCAGGGATATGGCTACACCTTC
CASSIEDQGYGYTF
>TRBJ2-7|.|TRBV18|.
TGTGCCAGCTCACCGACTGGCGGGCAATCCTACGAGCAGTACTTC
CASSPTGGQSYEQYF
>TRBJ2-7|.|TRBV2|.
TGTGCCAGCAGTGAGAGGGTGCAGGGGTCTCCCTACGAGCAGTACTTC
CASSERVQGSPYEQYF
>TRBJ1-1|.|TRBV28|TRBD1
TGTGCCAGCAGAAGGACAGGGGGCTTCAACACTGAAGCTTTCTTT
CASRRTGGFNTEAFF
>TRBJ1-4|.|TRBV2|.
TGTGCCAGCAGTGGCAGGGCGTTAGGTGAAAAACTGTTTTTT
CASSGRALGEKLFF
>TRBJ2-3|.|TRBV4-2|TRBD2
TGTGCCAGCAGCCAAGTTTCTAGCGGGGGCCTCGATACGCAGTATTTT
CASSQVSSGGLDTQYF
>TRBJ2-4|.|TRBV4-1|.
TGCGCCAGCAGCCAAGATTGGGGGCTGGGCATTCAGTACTTC
CASSQDWGLGIQYF
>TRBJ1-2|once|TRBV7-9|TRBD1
TGTGCCAGCAGCTTAGTCCCTGGGACAGGGCGCCTCTATGGCTACACCTTC
CASSLVPGTGRLYGYTF
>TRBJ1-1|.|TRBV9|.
TGTGCCAGCAGCGTAGTTCCGGGGGGGAACACTGAAGCTTTCTTT
CASSVVPGGNTEAFF
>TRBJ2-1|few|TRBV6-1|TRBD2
TGTGCCAGCAGTGAAGGACTAGCGGGGGCTATCAATGAGCAGTTCTTC
CASSEGLAGAINEQFF
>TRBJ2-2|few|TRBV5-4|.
TGTGCCAGCAGCTCCACAGCTCTACTTACCGGGGAGCTGTTTTTT
CASSSTALLTGELFF
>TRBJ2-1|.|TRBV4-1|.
TGCGCCAGCAGCGATACAGGTGGCTCCTACAATGAGCAGTTCTTC
CASSDTGGSYNEQFF
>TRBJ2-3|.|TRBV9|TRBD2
TGTGCCAGCAGCGAGCGGGGGGCCCGCACAGATACGCAGTATTTT
CASSERGARTDTQYF
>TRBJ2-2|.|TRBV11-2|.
TGTGCTTCGGCCGAGACAGGTGTGCTCGGGGAGCTGTTTTTT
CASAETGVLGELFF
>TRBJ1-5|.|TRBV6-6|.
TGTGCCAGCAGTTTTTATAGCAATCAGCCCCAGCATTTT
CASSFYSNQPQHF